Given below is one TCR beta chain in context. This may stem from a read error, because a much larger clone lies one nucleotide away. Given the absence of the conserved phenylalanine or tryptophan at the CDR3 end, a read error is likely. The CDR3 runs to 14 residues. V lost 1 base and J lost 8, with 12 bases in between. Germline V lookup: CDR1 MNHNS, CDR2 SASEGT. The data stem from a study of read filtering for tumor transcriptome and immune sequencing. The library was built from about 400 ng RNA with molecular barcoded adaptors for alpha/delta and beta/gamma chains. Via MiXCR, TCRdb re-called the reads, giving one row per CDR3 protein. The table includes about 93,000 distinct CDR3 sequences, roughly 21% detected once.

The TCR sequence derives from a donor at least 40 years old with multiple myeloma. Source material: a population of CD138-negative cells sorted from bone marrow. The V gene is TRBV6-1, the J gene TRBJ2-1; D is perhaps TRBD1 (6 bases). The DNA of the CDR3 is TGTGCCAGCAGTGAAGACAGGGTCTTGGATGAGCAGTTCGTC. This sequence encodes CASSEDRVLDEQFV.